This entry is about one T cell receptor beta chain. Its antigen is undetermined. The data originate from a study of a mutant IDH1 vaccine in newly diagnosed glioma. Looking at the study overall: Patients were given eight vaccinations, scheduled in weeks 1, 3, 5, 7, 11, 15, 19 and 23. Most had both radiotherapy and temozolomide beforehand; others had only one.

Profiling relied on immunoSEQ multiplex PCR, and the TCRdb table lists in-frame clones only, not all of them. The repertoire consists of about 81,000 clones, with roughly 85% occurring once and the leading ten covering 2.2%. Time point described: week 23, last vaccination. All doses held 300 ug of mutant IDH1 20-mer peptide, with topical imiquimod. Whole-study findings and limits: Across multiple MHC alleles, over 90% of patients had vaccine-induced responses.

The CDR3 extends over 17 amino acids. Trimming shortened V by 3 bases and J by 0 bases, and 17 bases separated the two germline ends. Germline assignment: CDR1 MDHEN and CDR2 SYDVKM. The chain is built from TRBV28 and TRBJ1-1; tentatively, D is TRBD1 (5 bases). Sequenced material: PBMCs, taken from a glioma patient whose treatment included an IDH1 peptide vaccine. This clonotype originated in a man in his thirties or forties with glioma. Some clones in this sample may be carry-over from other donors' samples. The CDR3 is CASSLTWGENMNTEAFF. CDR3 nucleotide sequence: TGTGCCAGCAGTTTGACTTGGGGGGAGAACATGAACACTGAAGCTTTCTTT.